The rows below give T cell receptor beta chains drawn from one sample of a study of OX40 agonist ivuxolimab in advanced cancers. The method was immunoSEQ multiplex PCR; TCRdb's version includes in-frame clones alone and lacks a portion of them. Among 70,000 or so clones listed, 85% to 90% were seen once. Sequences were derived from CD4+ or CD8+ T cells sorted from blood, sampled in a trial of the OX40 agonist ivuxolimab. These receptors came from an adult with an advanced solid tumor such as melanoma, head and neck, liver or kidney cancer. The CDR3 runs from the conserved cysteine through the conserved F or W. The D gene is left open where the match is weak. Expanded clones are given a class, and other clones once, few, many or no size at all.

j_call | clone_size | d_call | v_call | cdr3_aa | cdr3_nt
TRBJ2-7 | . | . | TRBV28 | CASSLHWQSSYEQYF | TGTGCCAGCAGTTTACATTGGCAGAGCTCCTACGAGCAGTACTTC
TRBJ1-2 | . | TRBD1 | TRBV18 | CASSERTGLGYTF | TGTGCCAGCTCAGAGAGGACAGGGCTCGGCTACACCTTC
TRBJ1-4 | . | . | TRBV7-8 | CASSPRAGRAANEKLFF | TGTGCCAGCAGCCCCCGGGCAGGGAGGGCGGCTAATGAAAAACTGTTTTTT
TRBJ2-3 | . | . | TRBV5-5 | CASSLMPEDTQYF | TGTGCCAGCAGCTTAATGCCCGAAGATACGCAGTATTTT
TRBJ2-2 | . | TRBD2 | TRBV5-1 | CASSWRAGGTGELFF | TGCGCCAGCAGCTGGCGAGCGGGAGGTACCGGGGAGCTGTTTTTT
TRBJ1-1 | once | TRBD1 | TRBV2 | CASSTTGANTEAFF | TGTGCCAGCAGCACCACAGGGGCGAACACTGAAGCTTTCTTT
TRBJ2-7 | . | . | TRBV28 | CASSFDREAYEQYF | TGTGCCAGCAGTTTCGACAGGGAGGCCTACGAGCAGTACTTC
TRBJ1-3 | . | . | TRBV7-2 | CASSFGLTGSGNTIYF | TGTGCCAGCAGCTTCGGTTTAACGGGCTCTGGAAACACCATATATTTT
TRBJ1-1 | . | . | TRBV19 | CASSGETGLAGNTEAFF | TGTGCCAGTAGCGGTGAAACAGGGTTAGCAGGGAACACTGAAGCTTTCTTT
TRBJ2-2 | . | TRBD2 | TRBV9 | CASSSGENTGELFF | TGTGCCAGCAGTAGCGGGGAGAACACCGGGGAGCTGTTTTTT
TRBJ1-2 | . | . | TRBV9 | CASSPRQTLGYGYTF | TGTGCCAGCAGCCCAAGACAGACCCTTGGATATGGCTACACCTTC
TRBJ1-1 | . | . | TRBV11-2 | CASSPDTNTEAFF | TGTGCCAGCAGCCCTGACACGAACACTGAAGCTTTCTTT
TRBJ1-5 | . | TRBD1 | TRBV28 | CASSYTGTVSNQPQHF | TGTGCCAGCAGCTACACCGGGACAGTTAGCAATCAGCCCCAGCATTTT
TRBJ2-4 | . | TRBD2 | TRBV28 | CASSIRTSGVAKNIQYF | TGTGCCAGCAGTATTAGGACTAGCGGGGTAGCCAAAAACATTCAGTACTTC
TRBJ2-5 | few | TRBD1 | TRBV4-3 | CASSQDFGQGETQYF | TGCGCCAGCAGCCAAGACTTCGGACAGGGTGAGACCCAGTACTTC
TRBJ2-5 | . | . | TRBV2 | CASKTRVEAQYF | TGTGCCAGCAAAACACGAGTAGAGGCCCAGTACTTC
TRBJ2-5 | . | TRBD1 | TRBV11-2 | CASSLGGTGGVGTQYF | TGTGCCAGCAGCTTAGGAGGGACAGGGGGCGTGGGGACCCAGTACTTC
TRBJ2-1 | . | . | TRBV2 | CASSVQGGAEQFF | TGTGCCAGCAGTGTTCAGGGAGGTGCTGAGCAGTTCTTC
TRBJ2-4 | . | . | TRBV19 | CASSIDRTLRAKNIQYF | TGTGCCAGTAGTATAGATCGTACACTCAGAGCCAAAAACATTCAGTACTTC
TRBJ2-1 | . | . | TRBV6-6 | CASSLLVNSYNEQFF | TGTGCCAGCAGTCTACTAGTAAACTCCTACAATGAGCAGTTCTTC
TRBJ1-1 | . | TRBD1 | TRBV25-1 | CASSAGQVSEAFF | TGTGCCAGCAGTGCGGGACAGGTCTCTGAAGCTTTCTTT
TRBJ1-2 | . | . | TRBV14 | CASSQDESFYGYTF | TGTGCCAGCAGCCAAGATGAGAGTTTCTATGGCTACACCTTC
TRBJ2-7 | . | . | TRBV27 | CASSFIGGEQYF | TGTGCCAGCAGTTTCATAGGAGGCGAGCAGTACTTC
TRBJ2-7 | . | . | TRBV13 | CASRGKSSGEQYF | TGTGCCAGCAGAGGGAAATCTAGTGGCGAGCAGTACTTC
TRBJ1-2 | . | . | TRBV28 | CASSGTLGVDYGYTF | TGTGCCAGCAGTGGGACCCTCGGCGTTGACTATGGCTACACCTTC
TRBJ1-1 | . | . | TRBV6-6 | CASSYGRGARGTEAFF | TGTGCCAGCAGTTACGGGCGGGGGGCGCGGGGCACTGAAGCTTTCTTT
TRBJ2-2 | . | . | TRBV11-3 | CASSSNGAELFF | TGTGCCAGCAGTTCGAACGGGGCCGAGCTGTTTTTT
TRBJ2-3 | . | TRBD1 | TRBV28 | CASNRQGADTQYF | TGTGCCAGCAACCGTCAGGGGGCAGATACGCAGTATTTT
TRBJ1-2 | few | TRBD1 | TRBV9 | CASSVDPGGNGYTF | TGTGCCAGCAGCGTAGATCCAGGGGGCAATGGCTACACCTTC
TRBJ2-7 | . | . | TRBV5-1 | CASSPPGENEQYF | TGCGCCAGCAGCCCCCCAGGAGAGAACGAGCAGTACTTC
TRBJ2-1 | once | . | TRBV11-3 | CASSLDLGRYNEQFF | TGTGCCAGCAGCTTAGATCTGGGACGCTACAATGAGCAGTTCTTC
TRBJ1-6 | . | . | TRBV7-9 | CASRNEGAGNSPLHF | TGTGCCAGCAGGAACGAGGGCGCTGGGAATTCACCCCTCCACTTT
TRBJ2-7 | . | TRBD2 | TRBV11-2 | CASSASLTGTRHSYEQYF | TGTGCCAGCAGCGCCAGTTTGACCGGGACTAGGCATTCCTACGAGCAGTACTTC
TRBJ2-3 | . | TRBD2 | TRBV11-2 | CASSSKRGALPDRTDTQYF | TGTGCCAGCAGCTCGAAGCGGGGGGCGCTCCCGGATCGCACAGATACGCAGTATTTT
TRBJ1-6 | . | . | TRBV6-5 | CASSYSNIPGWSPLHF | TGTGCCAGCAGTTACTCGAACATCCCTGGGTGGTCACCCCTCCACTTT
TRBJ2-5 | few | . | TRBV9 | CASSVDGRGMETQYF | TGTGCCAGCAGCGTAGACGGGAGAGGGATGGAGACCCAGTACTTC
TRBJ1-5 | . | . | TRBV7-9 | CASRENWGPQHF | TGTGCCAGCAGGGAAAACTGGGGGCCCCAGCATTTT
TRBJ1-1 | . | . | TRBV14 | CASSPGDRTNTEAFF | TGTGCCAGCAGCCCCGGAGACAGGACGAACACTGAAGCTTTCTTT
TRBJ2-3 | . | TRBD2 | TRBV27 | CASGTSGVTDTQYF | TGTGCCAGCGGGACTAGCGGGGTGACAGATACGCAGTATTTT
TRBJ2-7 | . | TRBD2 | TRBV4-1 | CASSPSSGVGSYEQYF | TGCGCCAGCAGCCCATCTAGCGGGGTGGGCTCCTACGAGCAGTACTTC
TRBJ1-1 | . | . | TRBV28 | CQSTEMGSTEAFF | TGTCAGTCAACAGAAATGGGATCCACTGAAGCTTTCTTT
TRBJ2-7 | . | TRBD2 | TRBV6-5 | CASKLLAGGQQYF | TGTGCCAGCAAATTATTAGCGGGAGGGCAACAGTACTTC
TRBJ1-3 | . | . | TRBV9 | CASSVWPGLDTIYF | TGTGCCAGCAGCGTTTGGCCGGGGCTTGACACCATATATTTT
TRBJ1-6 | . | . | TRBV27 | CASSRKKPYNSPLHF | TGTGCCAGCAGTAGGAAAAAACCTTATAATTCACCCCTCCACTTT
TRBJ2-3 | . | TRBD1 | TRBV11-2 | CASRSYRGPTDTQYF | TGTGCCAGCAGATCCTACAGGGGACCCACAGATACGCAGTATTTT
TRBJ1-1 | . | . | TRBV10-2 | CASSEPGMNTEAFF | TGCGCCAGCAGTGAGCCGGGGATGAACACTGAAGCTTTCTTT
TRBJ1-1 | . | . | TRBV5-4 | CASSLPGIGLGTEAFF | TGTGCCAGCAGCTTGCCGGGAATTGGTTTAGGCACTGAAGCTTTCTTT
TRBJ2-5 | . | . | TRBV11-2 | CASSLGKETQYF | TGTGCCAGCAGCTTAGGAAAAGAGACCCAGTACTTC
TRBJ1-2 | medium-sized | . | TRBV4-3 | CASSQDLGREGGYTF | TGCGCCAGCAGCCAAGATCTCGGCAGGGAGGGCGGCTACACCTTC
TRBJ1-1 | once | . | TRBV6-6 | CASGNVGLTEAFF | TGTGCCAGCGGTAACGTGGGGCTAACTGAAGCTTTCTTT
TRBJ2-1 | . | . | TRBV4-2 | CASSQARYNEQFF | TGTGCCAGCAGCCAAGCACGATACAATGAGCAGTTCTTC
TRBJ1-5 | . | . | TRBV7-9 | CASSLAPGQPQHF | TGTGCCAGCAGCTTAGCTCCGGGACAGCCCCAGCATTTT
TRBJ1-3 | . | TRBD1 | TRBV6-6 | CASSSPGQASLGTIYF | TGTGCCAGCAGTTCCCCGGGACAGGCCTCCCTGGGCACCATATATTTT
TRBJ2-7 | . | TRBD1 | TRBV5-6 | CASSLAGTVYEQYF | TGTGCCAGCAGCTTGGCCGGGACAGTTTACGAGCAGTACTTC
TRBJ1-1 | . | . | TRBV5-4 | CASSLFGRAANTEAFF | TGTGCCAGCAGCTTGTTTGGGCGGGCAGCGAACACTGAAGCTTTCTTT
TRBJ2-2 | . | . | TRBV19 | CASSQGFLTGELFF | TGTGCCAGTAGTCAGGGTTTCCTCACCGGGGAGCTGTTTTTT
TRBJ1-5 | . | . | TRBV6-5 | CASSATNQPQHF | TGTGCCAGCAGTGCCACCAATCAGCCCCAGCATTTT
TRBJ2-3 | . | TRBD2 | TRBV7-2 | CASSPSEGRARSDTQYF | TGTGCCAGCAGCCCCTCGGAGGGGAGGGCCCGCTCAGATACGCAGTATTTT